Listed here are 4 T cell receptor beta chains from one sample, sequenced in a study of CD8+ T cells in alopecia areata. Treatment noted: oral pan-JAK inhibitor, 5-10 mg twice daily. Extracted RNA was reverse transcribed into cDNA, the sequencing template. Some clones are missing from TCRdb's copy, which holds only in-frame ones; the method was immunoSEQ multiplex PCR. The sample includes under 350,000 clones, about 62% of them seen just once. The sample was CD4+ T cells sorted from blood, taken at week 24, from a patient treated with tofacitinib. These receptors were obtained from a human donor with alopecia areata.

V is TRBV15 and J is TRBJ2-5; no firm D call. The CDR3 runs 11 residues. The V gene lost 3 bases and the J gene lost 1 base, with 0 bases spanning the gap. CDR1 and CDR2 (germline): LNHNV, YYDKDF (reference sequence). CDR3 residues: CATSSQETQYF. In nucleotides, the CDR3 is TGTGCCACCAGCAGCCAAGAGACCCAGTACTTC.

V usage is TRBV30 and J usage is TRBJ1-5; D ambiguous. The germline V gene has CDR1 GTSNPN and CDR2 SVGIG (reference sequence). V shed 2 bases and J shed 2 bases, with 10 bases lying between them. The CDR3 extends over 14 amino acids. The DNA for the CDR3 is TGTGCCTGGAGTACGGACGGCCGCAATCAGCCCCAGCATTTT. Translated: CAWSTDGRNQPQHF.

The chain combines TRBV5-1 with TRBJ2-7; maybe TRBD2 (5 bases). The CDR3 spans 15 residues. Between the trimmed V and J ends, which lost 5 bases and 0 bases, there was a span of 15 bases. Germline loops: CDR1 SGHRS, CDR2 YFSETQ. CDR3: CASSSDSLSSYEQYF. The CDR3 nucleotides read TGCGCCAGCAGTTCGGACTCCCTCTCCTCCTACGAGCAGTACTTC.

V and J are TRBV4-2 and TRBJ2-5; 8 nucleotides line up with TRBD2. The CDR3 runs 16 residues. Germline CDR1 LGHNA, CDR2 YNFKEQ. V lost 1 base, J lost 1 base, and 5 bases stayed unmatched. The CDR3 region is CASSQVSAGAQETQYF. In DNA, the CDR3 is TGTGCCAGCAGCCAAGTTTCAGCGGGGGCCCAAGAGACCCAGTACTTC.